The 21 T cell receptor beta chains presented below share a single source sample, sequenced in a study of shared clonotypes between healthy human individuals. CD45RO negativity and positive selection for CCR7 defined naive CD8 cells, a population that excluded terminally differentiated effector memory CD45RA+ cells. Libraries were prepared by immunoSEQ multiplex PCR; TCRdb keeps only in-frame clonotypes and omits some of them. The sample includes millions of clones, just under 95% seen only once; the top ten take 1.1%. Sequencing was carried out using naive CD8+ T cells sorted from blood. Receptor source: a man younger than 35 in good health.

The chain uses TRBV25-1 and TRBJ2-7, with 13 bases that match TRBD2. The CDR3 consists of 15 residues. Germline V gene data show CDR1 as MGHDK and CDR2 as SYGVNS. With V trimmed by 6 bases and J by 5 bases, 7 bases remained unmatched. The CDR3 loop reads CASSPGLAGRDEQYF. CDR3 sequence (DNA): TGTGCCAGCAGCCCGGGACTAGCGGGAAGGGACGAGCAGTACTTC.

The rearrangement links TRBV10-2 to TRBJ2-7; D uncertain. The CDR3 length is 12 residues. The V end lost 8 bases, the J end lost 3 bases, and 11 bases lay between the germline ends. CDR1 and CDR2 (germline): WSHSY, SAAADI. The CDR3 nucleotides are TGCGCCAGCGGGCTCGGTAGCTACGAGCAGTACTTC. Protein: CASGLGSYEQYF.

V and J are TRBV29-1 and TRBJ2-5, with TRBD2 matching over 9 bases. The germline CDR1 and CDR2 sequences are SQVTM and ANQGSEA. The CDR3 covers 15 residues. V shed 3 bases, J shed 5 bases, and the junction held 10 bases outside the gene matches. The CDR3 DNA is TGCAGCGTTGATGAGAGGGGACTAGCATCTGAGACCCAGTACTTC. Encoded protein: CSVDERGLASETQYF.

This rearrangement joins TRBV7-8 to TRBJ2-7; a weak D match, TRBD1 (5 bases). The CDR3 runs 14 residues. Trimming took off 0 bases at V and 5 bases at J, with 11 bases between the two ends. Germline assignment: CDR1 SGHVS and CDR2 FQNEAQ. The DNA for the CDR3 is TGTGCCAGCAGCTTAGCAGGGGCTGGTGACGAGCAGTACTTC. Encoded protein: CASSLAGAGDEQYF.

V usage is TRBV28 and J usage is TRBJ2-7; 7 nucleotides match TRBD2. V trimming: 4 bases; J trimming: 5 bases; junction bases outside the gene matches: 5. Germline loops: CDR1 MDHEN, CDR2 SYDVKM. The CDR3 extends over 13 amino acids. This CDR3 is CASSSGLEHEQYF. The CDR3 DNA follows: TGTGCCAGCAGTTCCGGACTAGAGCACGAGCAGTACTTC.

V and J are TRBV27 and TRBJ1-1; D possibly corresponds to TRBD1 (5 bases). This CDR3 is 14 amino acids long. Germline CDR1 reads MNHEY; CDR2 reads SMNVEV (reference sequence). The V gene lost 0 bases and the J gene lost 3 bases, with 8 bases spanning the gap. CDR3 sequence (DNA): TGTGCCAGCAGTTTATCCTCAGGGTACACTGAAGCTTTCTTT. Translation gives CASSLSSGYTEAFF.

The chain uses TRBV18 and TRBJ2-7; the match to TRBD2 covers 11 bases. Trimming at V came to 2 bases and at J to 4 bases, leaving 7 bases not matched to a gene. From germline, CDR1 is KGHSH and CDR2 LQKENI. The CDR3 totals 16 residues. The CDR3 DNA reads TGTGCCAGCTCACCATCGGGACTAGCGGAGGGGTACGAGCAGTACTTC. Encoded protein: CASSPSGLAEGYEQYF.

The V call is TRBV12-5, the J call TRBJ2-2, with 7 bases lining up with TRBD1. Germline values: CDR1 LGHNT, CDR2 FRNRAP. V was clipped by 6 bases and J by 4 bases; unmatched bases: 8. There are 15 residues in the CDR3. CDR3 in amino acids: CASGPPGQPTGELFF. The CDR3 nucleotides are TGTGCTAGTGGCCCGCCGGGACAGCCCACCGGGGAGCTGTTTTTT.

The chain uses TRBV5-6 and TRBJ2-3; D possibly uses TRBD1 or TRBD2 (5 bases each). V was shortened by 2 bases and J by 1 base, with 17 bases between the two germline ends. The CDR3 has 17 residues. Germline V gives CDR1 SGHDT, CDR2 YYEEEE. CDR3 in DNA: TGTGCCAGCAGCTTTGGGGTTCGGGGCGTCGGCACAGATACGCAGTATTTT. It is translated as CASSFGVRGVGTDTQYF.

The chain employs TRBV15 and TRBJ1-1; D is perhaps TRBD1 (5 bases). V was clipped by 0 bases and J by 11 bases, with 13 bases between them. The CDR3 is made up of 13 amino acids. Germline V gene sequence: CDR1 LNHNV, CDR2 YYDKDF (reference sequence). CDR3 in DNA: TGTGCCACCAGCAGAGATGGGGGACTCGCCGCTTTCTTT. Amino acids: CATSRDGGLAAFF.

The CDR3 loop reads CASTLGSNEQYF. Here the CDR3 DNA reads TGTGCCAGCACCCTCGGGAGCAATGAGCAGTACTTC. The rearrangement links TRBV7-9 to TRBJ2-7, with D possibly matching TRBD2 (6 bases). V was trimmed by 7 bases and J by 7 bases, leaving 14 bases between them. CDR1 and CDR2 (germline): SEHNR, FQNEAQ (reference sequence). The CDR3 is 12 residues long.

This chain connects TRBV7-8 to TRBJ2-5; D might be TRBD2 (6 bases). Trimming stripped 5 bases from V and 2 bases from J, with 18 bases between. CDR3 length equals 16 residues. The germline V gene encodes CDR1 SGHVS and CDR2 FQNEAQ. The CDR3 protein is CASSPGILGGQETQYF. The DNA of the CDR3 is TGTGCCAGCAGCCCAGGGATTCTGGGGGGACAAGAGACCCAGTACTTC. Together with reference TRBV7-8 and TRBJ2-5, the CDR3 gives the full variable domain: GAGVSQSPRYKVAKRGQDVALRCDPISGHVSLFWYQQALGQGPEFLTYFQNEAQLDKSGLPSDRFFAERPEGSVSTLKIQRTQQEDSAVYLCASSPGILGGQETQYFGPGTRLLVL.

Of note for this clone: Different DNA sequences within this sample yield the same CDR3. The gene calls are TRBV9 and TRBJ1-1; D remains unclear. This CDR3 is 14 amino acids long. Germline V lookup: CDR1 SGDLS, CDR2 YYNGEE. Trimming cost V 0 bases and J 4 bases, with 10 bases left between them. CDR3 amino acids: CASSVAVGGTEAFF. The CDR3 DNA reads as TGTGCCAGCAGCGTAGCTGTCGGAGGCACTGAAGCTTTCTTT.

This chain connects TRBV11-2 to TRBJ2-3; a weak D match, TRBD2 (5 bases). V was clipped by 5 bases and J by 7 bases, with 25 bases between them. Germline V gene sequence: CDR1 SGHAT, CDR2 FQNNGV. The CDR3 loop spans 17 amino acids. CDR3 residues: CASSKEGRLTRTNTQYF. The DNA for the CDR3 is TGTGCCAGCAGCAAAGAAGGAAGACTAACCCGAACAAATACGCAGTATTTT.

The chain links TRBV28 to TRBJ2-7, with D perhaps TRBD1 (6 bases). Trimming removed 4 bases at V and 1 base at J, with 14 bases between. The CDR3 loop spans 15 amino acids. CDR1 and CDR2 (germline): MDHEN, SYDVKM. The CDR3: CASSSSTGKSYEQYF. The DNA for the CDR3 is TGTGCCAGCAGTTCATCGACAGGAAAGTCCTACGAGCAGTACTTC. Based on the CDR3 plus reference TRBV28 and TRBJ2-7, the full variable domain is DVKVTQSSRYLVKRTGEKVFLECVQDMDHENMFWYRQDPGLGLRLIYFSYDVKMKEKGDIPEGYSVSREKKERFSLILESASTNQTSMYLCASSSSTGKSYEQYFGPGTRLTVT.

About this clone itself: This same CDR3 is encoded by further DNA sequences in the sample. The chain carries TRBV27 and TRBJ2-7; possible D gene TRBD2, 5 bases. V dropped 6 bases and J dropped 4 bases, with 7 bases sitting between them. Germline lookup yields CDR1 MNHEY and CDR2 SMNVEV (reference sequence). This CDR3 has 11 amino acids. The CDR3 is CASSRGYEQYF. The CDR3 DNA reads TGTGCCAGCAGCCGGGGATACGAGCAGTACTTC.

The chain joins TRBV4-2 to TRBJ2-7, with 9 positions matching TRBD2. Germline CDR1 reads LGHNA; CDR2 reads YNFKEQ. J was trimmed by 2 bases and V by 4 bases; bases with no gene match: 9. There are 16 residues in the CDR3. The CDR3 coding sequence is TGTGCCAGCAGCCCTGCCCTAGCGGGGACCCCCTACGAGCAGTACTTC. Amino acids: CASSPALAGTPYEQYF.

The chain joins TRBV2 to TRBJ2-7, with D possibly TRBD1 on 6 matching bases. The ends were cut back, 6 bases at V and 4 bases at J, with 13 bases in the middle. Germline V gene data show CDR1 as SNHLY and CDR2 as FYNNEI. The CDR3 runs 13 residues. The CDR3 DNA sequence: TGTGCCAGCAGGTTATTGGGGGCGTACGAGCAGTACTTC. Protein product: CASRLLGAYEQYF.

The chain is built from TRBV6-5 and TRBJ2-1; 13 bases are shared with TRBD2. V dropped 2 bases and J dropped 10; count of bases not matched to a gene: 2. The CDR3 contains 14 residues. Germline loops: CDR1 MNHEY, CDR2 SVGAGI. The CDR3 region is CASSYGTSGVEQFF. In nucleotides, the CDR3 is TGTGCCAGCAGTTACGGGACTAGCGGGGTGGAGCAGTTCTTC.

The chain combines TRBV2 with TRBJ1-6; D is undetermined. Germline V lookup: CDR1 SNHLY, CDR2 FYNNEI. V was pared by 1 base and J by 5 bases, with 12 bases between. The CDR3 runs to 16 residues. This chain's CDR3 is CASSEVAPHDNSPLHF. The CDR3 region has the DNA TGTGCCAGCAGTGAAGTAGCCCCACATGATAATTCACCCCTCCACTTT.

The rearrangement uses TRBV30 and TRBJ1-6; 10 nucleotides line up with TRBD1. CDR1 and CDR2 (germline): GTSNPN, SVGIG (reference sequence). The CDR3 spans 16 residues. V shed 4 bases and J 4 bases; nucleotides not matched to a gene: 7. The CDR3 DNA sequence: TGTGCCTGGACCCTGGGACAGGGGTTTTATAATTCACCCCTCCACTTT. It encodes CAWTLGQGFYNSPLHF. The whole variable domain, remainder taken from reference TRBV30 and TRBJ1-6, is SQTIHQWPATLVQPVGSPLSLECTVEGTSNPNLYWYRQAAGRGLQLLFYSVGIGQISSEVPQNLSASRPQDRQFILSSKKLLLSDSGFYLCAWTLGQGFYNSPLHFGNGTRLTVT.